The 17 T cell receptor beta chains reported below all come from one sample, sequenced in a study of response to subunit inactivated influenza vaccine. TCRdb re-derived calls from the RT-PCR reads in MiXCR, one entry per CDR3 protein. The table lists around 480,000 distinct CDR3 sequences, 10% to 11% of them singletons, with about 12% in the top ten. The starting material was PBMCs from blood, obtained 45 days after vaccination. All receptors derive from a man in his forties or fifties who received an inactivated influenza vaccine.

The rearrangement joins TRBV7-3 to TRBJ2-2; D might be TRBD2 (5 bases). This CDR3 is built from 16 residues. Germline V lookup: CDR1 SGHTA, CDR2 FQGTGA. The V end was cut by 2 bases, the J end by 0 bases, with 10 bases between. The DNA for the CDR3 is TGTGCCAGCAGCTTAGGTTTCGGGGCGAACACCGGGGAGCTGTTTTTT. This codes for CASSLGFGANTGELFF.

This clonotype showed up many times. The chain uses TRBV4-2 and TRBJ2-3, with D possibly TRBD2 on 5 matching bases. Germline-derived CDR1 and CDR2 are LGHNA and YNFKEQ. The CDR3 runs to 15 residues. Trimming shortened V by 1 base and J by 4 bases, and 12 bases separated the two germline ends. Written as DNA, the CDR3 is TGTGCCAGCAGCCAAGGGGTGGGGAGCTCAGATACGCAGTATTTT. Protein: CASSQGVGSSDTQYF.

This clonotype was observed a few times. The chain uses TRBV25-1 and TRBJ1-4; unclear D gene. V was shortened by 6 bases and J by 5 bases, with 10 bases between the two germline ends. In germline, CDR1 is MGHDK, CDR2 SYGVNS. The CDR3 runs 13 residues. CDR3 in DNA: TGTGCCAGCAGGCGGCAGGAGAATGAAAAACTGTTTTTT. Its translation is CASRRQENEKLFF. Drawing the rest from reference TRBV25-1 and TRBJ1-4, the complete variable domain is EADIYQTPRYLVIGTGKKITLECSQTMGHDKMYWYQQDPGMELHLIHYSYGVNSTEKGDLSSESTVSRIRTEHFPLTLESARPSHTSQYLCASRRQENEKLFFGSGTQLSVL.

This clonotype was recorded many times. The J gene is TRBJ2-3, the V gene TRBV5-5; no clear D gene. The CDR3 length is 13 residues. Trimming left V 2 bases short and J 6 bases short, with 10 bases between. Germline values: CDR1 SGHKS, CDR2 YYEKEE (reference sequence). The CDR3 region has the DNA TGTGCCAGCAGCTTCTCATTTTCGGATACGCAGTATTTT. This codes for CASSFSFSDTQYF.

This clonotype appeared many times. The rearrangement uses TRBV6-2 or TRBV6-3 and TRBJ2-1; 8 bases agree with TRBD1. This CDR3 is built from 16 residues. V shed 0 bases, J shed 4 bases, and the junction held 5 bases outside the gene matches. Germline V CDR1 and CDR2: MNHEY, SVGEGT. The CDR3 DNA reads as TGTGCCAGCAGTTACTCCCGGACAGGGCCTTACAATGAGCAGTTCTTC. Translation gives CASSYSRTGPYNEQFF.

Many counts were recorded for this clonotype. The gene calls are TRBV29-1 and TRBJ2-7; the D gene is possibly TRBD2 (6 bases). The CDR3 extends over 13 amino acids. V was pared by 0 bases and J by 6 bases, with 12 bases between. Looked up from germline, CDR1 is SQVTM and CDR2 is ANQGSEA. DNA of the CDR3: TGCAGCGTTGAAGAATCTTGGGGAGGCGAGCAGTACTTC. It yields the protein CSVEESWGGEQYF.

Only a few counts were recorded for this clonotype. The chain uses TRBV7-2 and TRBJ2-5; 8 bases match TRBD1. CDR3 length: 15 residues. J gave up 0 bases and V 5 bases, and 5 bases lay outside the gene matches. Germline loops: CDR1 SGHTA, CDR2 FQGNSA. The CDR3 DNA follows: TGTGCCAGCAGCAGATACAGGGGGTACCAAGAGACCCAGTACTTC. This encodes CASSRYRGYQETQYF.

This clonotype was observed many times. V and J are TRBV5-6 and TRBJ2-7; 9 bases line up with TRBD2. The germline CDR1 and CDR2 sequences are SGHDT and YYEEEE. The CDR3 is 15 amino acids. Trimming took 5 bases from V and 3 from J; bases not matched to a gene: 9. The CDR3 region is CASSTKTSGGYEQYF. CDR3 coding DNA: TGTGCCAGCAGTACCAAGACTAGCGGAGGCTACGAGCAGTACTTC.

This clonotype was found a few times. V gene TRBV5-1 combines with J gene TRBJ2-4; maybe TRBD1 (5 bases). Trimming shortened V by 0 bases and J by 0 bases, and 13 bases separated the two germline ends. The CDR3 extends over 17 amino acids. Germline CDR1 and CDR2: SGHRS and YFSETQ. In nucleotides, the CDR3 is TGCGCCAGCAGCTTGGGGGGCATGATAATAGCCAAAAACATTCAGTACTTC. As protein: CASSLGGMIIAKNIQYF.

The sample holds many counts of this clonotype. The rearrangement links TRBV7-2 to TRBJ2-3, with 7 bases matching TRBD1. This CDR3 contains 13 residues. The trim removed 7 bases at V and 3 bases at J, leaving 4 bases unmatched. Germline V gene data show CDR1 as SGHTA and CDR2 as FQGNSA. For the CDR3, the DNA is TGTGCCAGCACTGGACAGGCAACAGATACGCAGTATTTT. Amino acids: CASTGQATDTQYF.

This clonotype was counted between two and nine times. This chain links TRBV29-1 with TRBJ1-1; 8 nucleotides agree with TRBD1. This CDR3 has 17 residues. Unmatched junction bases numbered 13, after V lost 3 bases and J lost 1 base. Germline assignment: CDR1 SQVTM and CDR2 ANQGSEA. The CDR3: CSVDRGVRGQGNTEAFF. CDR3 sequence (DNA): TGCAGCGTTGATCGCGGTGTCAGGGGGCAGGGGAACACTGAAGCTTTCTTT.

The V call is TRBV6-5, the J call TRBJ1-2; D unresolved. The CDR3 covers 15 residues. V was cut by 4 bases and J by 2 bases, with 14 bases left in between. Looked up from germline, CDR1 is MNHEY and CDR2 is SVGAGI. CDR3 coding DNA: TGTGCCAGCAGTTTGTCGGACCGCACCAACTATGGCTACACCTTC. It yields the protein CASSLSDRTNYGYTF.

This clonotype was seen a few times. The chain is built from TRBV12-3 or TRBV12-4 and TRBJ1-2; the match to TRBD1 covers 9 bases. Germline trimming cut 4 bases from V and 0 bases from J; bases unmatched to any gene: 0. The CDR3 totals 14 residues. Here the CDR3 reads CASSWTGANYGYTF. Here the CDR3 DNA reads TGTGCCAGCAGTTGGACAGGGGCTAACTATGGCTACACCTTC.

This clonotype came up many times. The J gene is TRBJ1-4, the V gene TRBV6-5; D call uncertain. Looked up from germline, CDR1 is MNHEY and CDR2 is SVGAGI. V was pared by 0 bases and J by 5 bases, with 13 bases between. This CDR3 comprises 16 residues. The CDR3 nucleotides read TGTGCCAGCAGTTACTCGACGGGCAACCGAAATGAAAAACTGTTTTTT. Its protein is CASSYSTGNRNEKLFF.

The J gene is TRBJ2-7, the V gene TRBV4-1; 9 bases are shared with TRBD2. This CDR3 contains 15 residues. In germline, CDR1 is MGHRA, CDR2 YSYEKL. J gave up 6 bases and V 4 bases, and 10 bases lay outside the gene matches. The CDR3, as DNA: TGCGCCAGCAGCCCAAGGGGGACTAGCTCTGGCGAGCAGTACTTC. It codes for CASSPRGTSSGEQYF.

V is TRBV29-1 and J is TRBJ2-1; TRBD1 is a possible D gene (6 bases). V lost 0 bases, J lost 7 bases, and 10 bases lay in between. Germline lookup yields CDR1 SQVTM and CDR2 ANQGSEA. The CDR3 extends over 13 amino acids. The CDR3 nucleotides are TGCAGCGTTGAAGATTATCAGGGGAATGAGCAGTTCTTC. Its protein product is CSVEDYQGNEQFF.

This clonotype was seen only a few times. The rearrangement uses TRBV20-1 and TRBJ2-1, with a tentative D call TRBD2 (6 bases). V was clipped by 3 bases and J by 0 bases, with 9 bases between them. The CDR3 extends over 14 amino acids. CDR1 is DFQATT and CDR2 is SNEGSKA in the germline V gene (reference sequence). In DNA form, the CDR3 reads TGCAGTGCTAGGCGGGGAACCTCCTACAATGAGCAGTTCTTC. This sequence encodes CSARRGTSYNEQFF.